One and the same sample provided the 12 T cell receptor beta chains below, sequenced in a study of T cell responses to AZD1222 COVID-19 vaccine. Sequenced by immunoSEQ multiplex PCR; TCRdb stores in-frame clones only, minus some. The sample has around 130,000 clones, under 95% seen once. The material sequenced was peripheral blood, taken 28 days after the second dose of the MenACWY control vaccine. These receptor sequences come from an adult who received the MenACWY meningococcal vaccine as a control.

DNA of the CDR3: TGTGCCAGCAGCCAAACTGCAGCCGGGACAGGGGGCTACGAGCAGTACTTC. Its translation: CASSQTAAGTGGYEQYF. The chain carries TRBV3-1 (or the pseudogene TRBV3-2) and TRBJ2-7, with 11 bases fitting TRBD1. CDR1 and CDR2 (germline): LGHDT, YNNKEL (reference sequence). The CDR3 totals 17 residues. V lost 2 bases to trimming and J lost 3 bases; unmatched junction nucleotides: 9.

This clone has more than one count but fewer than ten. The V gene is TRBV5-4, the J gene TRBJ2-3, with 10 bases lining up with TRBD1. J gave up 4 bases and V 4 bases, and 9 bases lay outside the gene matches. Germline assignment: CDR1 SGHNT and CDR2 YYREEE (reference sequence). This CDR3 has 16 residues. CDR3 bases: TGTGCCAGCAGCACAACCGGGACAGGGGCCTCAGATACGCAGTATTTT. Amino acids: CASSTTGTGASDTQYF.

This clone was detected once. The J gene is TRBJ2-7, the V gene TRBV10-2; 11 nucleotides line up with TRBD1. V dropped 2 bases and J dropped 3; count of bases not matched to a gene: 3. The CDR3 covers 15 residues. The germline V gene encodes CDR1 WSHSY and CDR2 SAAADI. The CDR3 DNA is TGCGCCAGCAGTGAGGGGACAGGGGGATTCTACGAGCAGTACTTC. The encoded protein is CASSEGTGGFYEQYF.

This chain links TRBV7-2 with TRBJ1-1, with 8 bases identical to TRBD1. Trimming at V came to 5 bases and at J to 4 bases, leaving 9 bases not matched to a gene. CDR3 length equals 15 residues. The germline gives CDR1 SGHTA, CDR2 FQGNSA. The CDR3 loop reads CASSASGGWSTEAFF. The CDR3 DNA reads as TGTGCCAGCAGCGCGTCAGGGGGCTGGAGCACTGAAGCTTTCTTT.

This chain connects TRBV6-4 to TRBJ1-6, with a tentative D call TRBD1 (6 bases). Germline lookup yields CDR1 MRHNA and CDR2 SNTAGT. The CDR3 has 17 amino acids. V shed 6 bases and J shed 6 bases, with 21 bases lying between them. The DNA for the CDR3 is TGTGCCAGCAGAGCGAATACAGGGCCCGGCGGTAATTCACCCCTCCACTTT. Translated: CASRANTGPGGNSPLHF.

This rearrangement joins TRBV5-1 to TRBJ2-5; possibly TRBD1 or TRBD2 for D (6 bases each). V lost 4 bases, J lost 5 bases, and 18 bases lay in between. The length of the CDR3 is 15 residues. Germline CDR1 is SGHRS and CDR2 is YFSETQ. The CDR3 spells CASSPGAGGRETQYF. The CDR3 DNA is TGCGCCAGCAGCCCGGGGGCCGGGGGCAGGGAGACCCAGTACTTC.

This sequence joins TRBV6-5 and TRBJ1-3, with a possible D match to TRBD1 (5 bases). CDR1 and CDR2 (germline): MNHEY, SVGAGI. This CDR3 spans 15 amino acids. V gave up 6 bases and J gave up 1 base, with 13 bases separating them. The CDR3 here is CASRQGLGSGNTIYF. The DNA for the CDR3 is TGTGCCAGCAGGCAGGGACTTGGGTCTGGAAACACCATATATTTT.

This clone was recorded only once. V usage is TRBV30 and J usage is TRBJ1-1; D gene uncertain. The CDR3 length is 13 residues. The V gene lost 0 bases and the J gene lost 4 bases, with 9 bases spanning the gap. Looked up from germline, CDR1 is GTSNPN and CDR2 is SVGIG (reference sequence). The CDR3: CAWSVQLTTEAFF. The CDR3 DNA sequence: TGTGCCTGGAGTGTACAATTGACCACTGAAGCTTTCTTT.

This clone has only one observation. The CDR3 coding sequence is TGCGCCAGCAGCTTGGCCCCTCCGGTCCCCCTGTACTTC. Translating gives CASSLAPPVPLYF. The chain has TRBV5-1 and TRBJ2-7; the D is unclear. This CDR3 spans 13 amino acids. The germline gives CDR1 SGHRS, CDR2 YFSETQ. With 0 bases removed from V and 12 bases from J, the gap between germline ends came to 16 bases.

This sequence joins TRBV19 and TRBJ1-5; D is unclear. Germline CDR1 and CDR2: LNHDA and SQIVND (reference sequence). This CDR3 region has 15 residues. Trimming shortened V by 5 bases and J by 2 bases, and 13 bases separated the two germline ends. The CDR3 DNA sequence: TGTGCCAGTAGTGGAGTGAGGGATGGCAATCAGCCCCAGCATTTT. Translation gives CASSGVRDGNQPQHF. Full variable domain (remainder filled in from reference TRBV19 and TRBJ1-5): DGGITQSPKYLFRKEGQNVTLSCEQNLNHDAMYWYRQDPGQGLRLIYYSQIVNDFQKGDIAEGYSVSREKKESFPLTVTSAQKNPTAFYLCASSGVRDGNQPQHFGDGTRLSIL.

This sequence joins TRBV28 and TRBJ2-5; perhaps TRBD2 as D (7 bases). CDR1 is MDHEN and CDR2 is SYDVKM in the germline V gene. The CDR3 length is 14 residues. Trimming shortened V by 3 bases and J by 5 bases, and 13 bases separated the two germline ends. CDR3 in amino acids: CASSFTGGRETQYF. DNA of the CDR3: TGTGCCAGCAGTTTTACGGGGGGCCGTGAGACCCAGTACTTC.

The CDR3 region has the DNA TGTGCCAGTAGTATAGGAAATGAAGCTTTCTTT. This encodes CASSIGNEAFF. The chain uses TRBV19 and TRBJ1-1; D is unresolved. CDR3 length: 11 residues. With 1 base removed from V and 7 bases from J, the gap between germline ends came to 4 bases. From germline, CDR1 is LNHDA and CDR2 SQIVND (reference sequence).